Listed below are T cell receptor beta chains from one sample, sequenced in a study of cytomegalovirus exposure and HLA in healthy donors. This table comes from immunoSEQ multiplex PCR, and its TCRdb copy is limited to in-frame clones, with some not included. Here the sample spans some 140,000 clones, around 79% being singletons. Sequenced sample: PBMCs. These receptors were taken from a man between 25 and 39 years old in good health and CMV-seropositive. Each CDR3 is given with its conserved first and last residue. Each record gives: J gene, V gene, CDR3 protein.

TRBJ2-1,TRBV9,CASSVEGLYNEQFF
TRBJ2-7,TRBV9,CASSASGTELYEQYF
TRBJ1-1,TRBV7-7,CASSRAMNTEAFF
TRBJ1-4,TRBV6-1,CASSVWGVGEKLFF
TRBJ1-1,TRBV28,CASSSGGEGYTEAFF
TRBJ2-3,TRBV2,CANSSGSSTDTQYF
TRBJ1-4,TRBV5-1,CASSLQEGEKLFF
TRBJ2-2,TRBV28,CAARGAGAEGAGELFF
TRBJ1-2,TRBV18,CASSPWDRANYGYTF
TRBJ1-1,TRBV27,CASGASGNTEAFF
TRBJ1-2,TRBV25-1,CASSEAGYTF
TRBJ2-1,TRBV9,CASSVGGVAGVSYNEQFF
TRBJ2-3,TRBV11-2,CASSLLAGADTQYF
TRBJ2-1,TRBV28,CASRSDTVGEQFF
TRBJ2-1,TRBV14,CASSQWSSGSSYEQFF
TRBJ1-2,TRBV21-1,CASSKQRTRGYTF
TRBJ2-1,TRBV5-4,CASSLAPASGYNEQFF
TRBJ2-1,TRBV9,CASSVVSGAPRSSYNEQFF
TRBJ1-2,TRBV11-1,CASDPGTNYGYTF
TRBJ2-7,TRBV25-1,CATGTSGGASGEQYF
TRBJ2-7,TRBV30,CAWREAGARAYEQYF
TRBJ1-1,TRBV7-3,CGFEGDITEAFF
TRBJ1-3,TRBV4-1,CASSHGTGRFSGNTIYF
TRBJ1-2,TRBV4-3,CASSQGGGSYTF
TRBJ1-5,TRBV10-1,CASNLQGSNQPQHF
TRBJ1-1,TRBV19,CASSIRTGGGITEAFF
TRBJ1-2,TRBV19,CASSMGGQGITYGYTF
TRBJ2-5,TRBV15,CATSREGPVTETQYF
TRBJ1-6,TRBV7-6,CASSLPPGGNSPLHF
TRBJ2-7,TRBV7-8,CASSLDRPRPGIYEQYF
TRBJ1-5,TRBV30,CAWSVQSNQPQHF
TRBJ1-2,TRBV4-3,CASSQDTRDRGLHTF
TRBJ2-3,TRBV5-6,CASSNRDRGLLDTQYF
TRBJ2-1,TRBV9,CASSTQSGVYNEQFF
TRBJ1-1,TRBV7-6,CASSPGYSMNTEAFF
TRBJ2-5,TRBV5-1,CASSLTSGWGETQYF